This T cell receptor (beta chain) originates from a study of response to subunit inactivated influenza vaccine. Study observations and caveats: Authors suggested each seasonal influenza vaccination recruits few new T cells.

With respect to this clonotype: The antigen remains undetermined.

TCRdb re-called the RT-PCR reads through MiXCR, storing one row per CDR3 protein. The table records about 780,000 distinct CDR3 sequences, about 18% of them present only once. The sequence was obtained from a man aged 45-65 years who received an inactivated influenza vaccine. This sample comprised PBMCs from blood, obtained 5 to 6 days after vaccination.

CDR3 coding DNA: TGCGCCAGCAGCTTGGCAGGACGGAGCCTCACAGATACGCAGTATTTT. Translating it yields CASSLAGRSLTDTQYF. This chain uses TRBV5-1 with TRBJ2-3; D remains unclear. This CDR3 is 16 amino acids long. Germline V gene lookup returns CDR1 SGHRS and CDR2 YFSETQ. V was clipped by 0 bases and J by 2 bases, with 13 bases between them.